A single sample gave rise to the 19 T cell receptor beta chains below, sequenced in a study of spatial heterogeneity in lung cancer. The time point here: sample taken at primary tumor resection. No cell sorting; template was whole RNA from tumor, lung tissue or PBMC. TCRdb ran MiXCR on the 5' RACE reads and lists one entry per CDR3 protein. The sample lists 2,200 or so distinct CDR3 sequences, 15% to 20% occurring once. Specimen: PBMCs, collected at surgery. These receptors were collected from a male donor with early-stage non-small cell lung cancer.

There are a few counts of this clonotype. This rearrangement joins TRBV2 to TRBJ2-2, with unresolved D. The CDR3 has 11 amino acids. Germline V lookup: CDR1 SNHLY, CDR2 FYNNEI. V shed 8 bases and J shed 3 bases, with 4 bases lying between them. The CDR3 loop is CASGYTGELFF. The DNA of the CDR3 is TGTGCCAGCGGATACACCGGGGAGCTGTTTTTT.

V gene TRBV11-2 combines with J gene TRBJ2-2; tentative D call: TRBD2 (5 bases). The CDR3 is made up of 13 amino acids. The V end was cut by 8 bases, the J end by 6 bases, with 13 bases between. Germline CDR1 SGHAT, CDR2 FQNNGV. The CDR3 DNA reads TGTGCCAGCGGAGGTTGGCGTCCCGGGGAGCTGTTTTTT. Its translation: CASGGWRPGELFF.

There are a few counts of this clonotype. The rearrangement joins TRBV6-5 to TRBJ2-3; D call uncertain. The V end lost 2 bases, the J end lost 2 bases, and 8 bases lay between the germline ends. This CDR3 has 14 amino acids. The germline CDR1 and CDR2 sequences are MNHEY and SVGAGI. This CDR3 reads CASSYDSSTDTQYF. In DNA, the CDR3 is TGTGCCAGCAGTTACGACTCCTCCACAGATACGCAGTATTTT.

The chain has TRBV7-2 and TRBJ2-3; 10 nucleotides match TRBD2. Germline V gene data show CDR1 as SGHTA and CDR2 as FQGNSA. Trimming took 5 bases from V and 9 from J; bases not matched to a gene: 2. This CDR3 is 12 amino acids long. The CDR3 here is CASSQTSGTQYF. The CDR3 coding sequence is TGTGCCAGCAGCCAGACTAGCGGGACGCAGTATTTT.

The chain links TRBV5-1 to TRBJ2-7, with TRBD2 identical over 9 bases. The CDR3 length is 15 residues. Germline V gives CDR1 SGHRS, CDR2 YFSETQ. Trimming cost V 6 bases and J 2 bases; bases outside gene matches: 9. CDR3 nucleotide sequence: TGCGCCAGCACTGTGGCTAGCGGGACCCCCTACGAGCAGTACTTC. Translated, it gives CASTVASGTPYEQYF. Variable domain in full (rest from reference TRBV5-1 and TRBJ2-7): KAGVTQTPRYLIKTRGQQVTLSCSPISGHRSVSWYQQTPGQGLQFLFEYFSETQRNKGNFPGRFSGRQFSNSRSEMNVSTLELGDSALYLCASTVASGTPYEQYFGPGTRLTVT.

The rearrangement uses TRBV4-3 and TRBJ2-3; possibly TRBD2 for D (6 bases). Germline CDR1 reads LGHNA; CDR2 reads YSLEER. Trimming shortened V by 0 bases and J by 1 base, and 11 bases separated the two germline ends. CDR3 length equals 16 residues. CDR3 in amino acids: CASSQDGSGRTDTQYF. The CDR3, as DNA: TGCGCCAGCAGCCAAGATGGGAGCGGGCGCACAGATACGCAGTATTTT.

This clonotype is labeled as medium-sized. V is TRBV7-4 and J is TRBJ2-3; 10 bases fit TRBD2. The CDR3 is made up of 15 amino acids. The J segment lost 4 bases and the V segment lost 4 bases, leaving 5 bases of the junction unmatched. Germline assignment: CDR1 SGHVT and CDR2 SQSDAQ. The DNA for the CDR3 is TGTGCCAGCAGCTCTCAAGCGGGAGGGGCAGATACGCAGTATTTT. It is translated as CASSSQAGGADTQYF.

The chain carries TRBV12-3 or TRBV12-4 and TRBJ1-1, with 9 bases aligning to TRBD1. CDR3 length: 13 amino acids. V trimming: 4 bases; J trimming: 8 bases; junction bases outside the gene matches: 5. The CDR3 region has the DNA TGTGCCAGCAGTTGGGGACAGGGAACGGAAGCTTTCTTT. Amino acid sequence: CASSWGQGTEAFF.

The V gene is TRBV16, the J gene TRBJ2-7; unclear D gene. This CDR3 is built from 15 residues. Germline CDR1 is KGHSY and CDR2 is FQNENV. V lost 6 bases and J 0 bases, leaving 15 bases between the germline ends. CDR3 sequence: CASSPRAHSSYEQYF. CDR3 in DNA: TGTGCCAGCAGTCCCAGAGCCCACTCCTCCTACGAGCAGTACTTC.

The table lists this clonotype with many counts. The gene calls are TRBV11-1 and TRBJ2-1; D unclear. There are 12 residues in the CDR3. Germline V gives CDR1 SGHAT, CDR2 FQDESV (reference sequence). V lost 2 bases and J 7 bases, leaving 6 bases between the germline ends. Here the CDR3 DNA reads TGTGCCAGCAGCTTAATTAGTAATGAGCAGTTCTTC. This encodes CASSLISNEQFF.

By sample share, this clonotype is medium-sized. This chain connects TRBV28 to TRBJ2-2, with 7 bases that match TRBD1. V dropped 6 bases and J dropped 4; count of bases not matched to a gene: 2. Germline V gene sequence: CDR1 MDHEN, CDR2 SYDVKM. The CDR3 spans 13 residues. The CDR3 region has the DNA TGTGCCAGCAGCCACAGGGGCACCGGGGAGCTGTTTTTT. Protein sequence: CASSHRGTGELFF. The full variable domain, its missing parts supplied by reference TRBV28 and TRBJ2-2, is DVKVTQSSRYLVKRTGEKVFLECVQDMDHENMFWYRQDPGLGLRLIYFSYDVKMKEKGDIPEGYSVSREKKERFSLILESASTNQTSMYLCASSHRGTGELFFGEGSRLTVL.

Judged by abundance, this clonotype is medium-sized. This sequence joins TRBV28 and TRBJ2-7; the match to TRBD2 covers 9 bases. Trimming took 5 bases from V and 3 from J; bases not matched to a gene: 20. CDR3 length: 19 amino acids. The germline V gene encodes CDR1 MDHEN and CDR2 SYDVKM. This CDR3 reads CASSANLASGTLGGYEQYF. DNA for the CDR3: TGTGCCAGCAGTGCCAACCTTGCTAGCGGGACCCTTGGGGGCTACGAGCAGTACTTC.

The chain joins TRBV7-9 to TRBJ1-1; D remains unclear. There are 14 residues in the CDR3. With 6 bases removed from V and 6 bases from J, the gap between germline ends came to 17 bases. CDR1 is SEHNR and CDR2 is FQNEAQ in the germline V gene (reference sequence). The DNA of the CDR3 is TGTGCCAGCAGACCGGGCCTGGTAGGACCTGAAGCTTTCTTT. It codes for CASRPGLVGPEAFF.

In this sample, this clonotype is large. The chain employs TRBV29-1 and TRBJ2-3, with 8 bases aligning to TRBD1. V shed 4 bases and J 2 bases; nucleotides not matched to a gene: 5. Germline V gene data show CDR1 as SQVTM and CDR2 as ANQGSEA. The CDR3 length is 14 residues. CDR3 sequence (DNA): TGCAGCGTTGTTCAGACAGGGGACACAGATACGCAGTATTTT. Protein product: CSVVQTGDTDTQYF.

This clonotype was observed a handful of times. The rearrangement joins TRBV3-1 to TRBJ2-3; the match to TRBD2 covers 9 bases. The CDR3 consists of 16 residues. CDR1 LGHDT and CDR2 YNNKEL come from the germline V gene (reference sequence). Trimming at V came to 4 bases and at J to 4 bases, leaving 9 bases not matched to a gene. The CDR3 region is CASSRGTTSGPDTQYF. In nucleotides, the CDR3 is TGTGCCAGCAGCCGGGGGACCACTAGCGGGCCAGATACGCAGTATTTT.

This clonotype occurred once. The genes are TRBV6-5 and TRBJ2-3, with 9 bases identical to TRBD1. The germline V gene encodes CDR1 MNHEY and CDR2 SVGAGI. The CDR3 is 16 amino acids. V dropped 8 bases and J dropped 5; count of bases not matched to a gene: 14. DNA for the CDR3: TGTGCCAGCCAGACACCGACAGGGGGAGGGAAAGATACGCAGTATTTT. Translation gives CASQTPTGGGKDTQYF.

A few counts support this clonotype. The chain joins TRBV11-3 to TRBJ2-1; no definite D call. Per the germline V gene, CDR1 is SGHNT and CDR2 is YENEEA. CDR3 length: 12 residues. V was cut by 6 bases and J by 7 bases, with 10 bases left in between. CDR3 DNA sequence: TGTGCCAGCAGTGAAGGGTCTAATGAGCAGTTCTTC. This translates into CASSEGSNEQFF.

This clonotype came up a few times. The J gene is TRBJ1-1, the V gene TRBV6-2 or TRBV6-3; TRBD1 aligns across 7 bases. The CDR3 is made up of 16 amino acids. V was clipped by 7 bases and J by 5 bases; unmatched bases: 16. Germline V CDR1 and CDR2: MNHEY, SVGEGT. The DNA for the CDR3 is TGTGCCAGCACCGTGACAGGGAGTAATTATCAGACTGAAGCTTTCTTT. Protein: CASTVTGSNYQTEAFF.

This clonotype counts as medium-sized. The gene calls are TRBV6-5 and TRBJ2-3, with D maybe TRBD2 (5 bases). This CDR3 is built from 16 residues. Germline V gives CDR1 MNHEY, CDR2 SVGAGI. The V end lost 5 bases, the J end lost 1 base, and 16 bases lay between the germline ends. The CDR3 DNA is TGTGCCAGCAGTATAACCGGGGTCGGGGGCACAGATACGCAGTATTTT. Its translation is CASSITGVGGTDTQYF.